This entry concerns a single TCR beta chain. The source of the sample is a study of early T cells in non-severe SARS-CoV-2 infection. The germline gives CDR1 DFQATT, CDR2 SNEGSKA (reference sequence). The CDR3 sequence is 13 residues long. V shed 5 bases and J shed 8 bases, with 16 bases lying between them. Unique molecular identifiers were affixed to single, distinct cDNA molecules. Each CDR3 protein is one row after TCRdb ran MiXCR on the 5' RACE reads. The table includes 45,000 to 70,000 distinct CDR3 sequences, around 10% detected once. The genes are TRBV20-1 and TRBJ2-1, with D tentatively TRBD1 or TRBD2 (7 bases each). The origin of this receptor is an adult who was a healthcare worker with PCR-confirmed SARS-CoV-2 infection or an uninfected control (not recorded which). What was sequenced was whole blood. CDR3 amino acids: CSAFSPGGDEQFF. CDR3 bases: TGCAGTGCTTTTTCCCCAGGGGGGGATGAGCAGTTCTTC.